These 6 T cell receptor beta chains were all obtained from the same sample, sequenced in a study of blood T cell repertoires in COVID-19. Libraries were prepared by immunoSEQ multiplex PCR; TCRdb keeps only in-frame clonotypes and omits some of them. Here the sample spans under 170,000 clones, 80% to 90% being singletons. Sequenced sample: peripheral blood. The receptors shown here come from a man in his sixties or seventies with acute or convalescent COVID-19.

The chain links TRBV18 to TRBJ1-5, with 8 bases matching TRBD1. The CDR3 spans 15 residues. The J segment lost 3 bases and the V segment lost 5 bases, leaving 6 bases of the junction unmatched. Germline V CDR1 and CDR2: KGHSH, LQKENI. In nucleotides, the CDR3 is TGTGCCAGCTCAGGGGGGACAGGCCTCAATCAGCCCCAGCATTTT. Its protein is CASSGGTGLNQPQHF.

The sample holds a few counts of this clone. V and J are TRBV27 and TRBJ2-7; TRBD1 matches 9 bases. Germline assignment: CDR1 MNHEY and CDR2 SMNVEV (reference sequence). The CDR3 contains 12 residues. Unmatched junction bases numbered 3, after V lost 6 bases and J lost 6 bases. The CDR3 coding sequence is TGTGCCAGCAGCAAGACAGGGGGCGAGCAGTACTTC. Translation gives CASSKTGGEQYF.

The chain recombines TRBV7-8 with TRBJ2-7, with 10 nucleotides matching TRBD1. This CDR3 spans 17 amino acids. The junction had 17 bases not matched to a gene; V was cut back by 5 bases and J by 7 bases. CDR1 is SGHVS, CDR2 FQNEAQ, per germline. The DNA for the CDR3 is TGTGCCAGCAGCCGAGCGGGACAGGGGTCAATTCGTCTTGAGCAGTACTTC. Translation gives CASSRAGQGSIRLEQYF.

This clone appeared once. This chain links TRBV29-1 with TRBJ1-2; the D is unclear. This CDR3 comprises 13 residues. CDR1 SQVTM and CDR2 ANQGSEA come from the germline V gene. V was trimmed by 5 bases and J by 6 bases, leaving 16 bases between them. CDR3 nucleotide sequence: TGCAGCGTTCTGGGCGTTGGATTCAATGGCTACACCTTC. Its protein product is CSVLGVGFNGYTF.

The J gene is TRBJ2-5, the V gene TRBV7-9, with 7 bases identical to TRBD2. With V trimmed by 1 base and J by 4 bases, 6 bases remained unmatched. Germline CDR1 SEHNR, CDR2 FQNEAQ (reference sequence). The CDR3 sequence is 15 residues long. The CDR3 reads CASSLVLAARETQYF. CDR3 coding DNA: TGTGCCAGCAGCTTAGTGCTAGCGGCGAGAGAGACCCAGTACTTC.

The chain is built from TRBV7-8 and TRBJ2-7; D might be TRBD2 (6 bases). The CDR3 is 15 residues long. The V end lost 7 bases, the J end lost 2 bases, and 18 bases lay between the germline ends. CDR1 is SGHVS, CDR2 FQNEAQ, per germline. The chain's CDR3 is CASIHRREPPYEQYF. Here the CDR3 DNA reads TGTGCCAGCATCCACCGGAGGGAGCCCCCCTACGAGCAGTACTTC.